This TCR beta chain was sequenced for a study of CD8 T cells in Susac syndrome. Notes on the study in general: It was acknowledged in the study that the number of individuals who were included in its TCR sequencing and HLA analysis was relatively small.

This clonotype was counted once. Its antigen is undetermined. FACS was used to enrich TEMRA cells, whereas the CD8+ and CD4+ T cells were obtained by negative isolation. Reverse transcription of about 0.45 to 1 ug RNA used random hexamers. TCRdb reprocessed the immunoSEQ multiplex PCR reads with MiXCR, giving one entry per CDR3 protein. Among under 95,000 distinct CDR3 sequences listed, around 94% were seen once. CDR3 length: 13 amino acids. V lost 7 bases, J lost 5 bases, and 12 bases lay in between. CDR1 and CDR2 (germline): SNHLY, FYNNEI. Sequencing was performed on CD4+ T cells from PBMCs. The clonotype comes from a human donor with Susac syndrome. This sequence joins TRBV2 and TRBJ2-1, with D possibly TRBD1 on 6 matching bases. CDR3 region: CASTGTWNNEQFF. CDR3 in DNA: TGTGCCAGCACTGGGACATGGAACAATGAGCAGTTCTTC.